This T cell receptor (beta chain) is drawn from a study of identifying expanded T cells in peripheral blood. Overall study findings and caveats: Across healthy donors, higher total template counts meant significantly greater roughly 2-week count variance.

Concerning this clone itself: The antigen is unknown.

The ends were cut back, 4 bases at V and 6 bases at J, with 19 bases in the middle. This CDR3 region has 16 residues. CDR1 is MGHRA, CDR2 YSYEKL, per germline. TCRdb's table, derived via immunoSEQ multiplex PCR, lists solely in-frame clones and lacks some. This table has under 150,000 clones, 75% to 90% appearing once. This receptor was obtained from a person between 18 and 75 years old in good health. The V and J genes are TRBV4-1 and TRBJ1-5; D call uncertain. The sample consisted of blood. Written as DNA, the CDR3 is TGCGCCAGCAGCCCGATGGACCGGCCAGGTCGTCAGCCCCAGCATTTT. As protein: CASSPMDRPGRQPQHF.